Presented here are 22 T cell receptor beta chains from one specimen sequenced in a study of a mutant IDH1 vaccine in newly diagnosed glioma. TCRdb's copy holds only in-frame clones and misses some; the assay was immunoSEQ multiplex PCR. The sample holds tens of thousands of clones; about four fifths are singletons and the top ten take 20% to 25%. The time point denotes: week 5, during vaccination. The vaccine gave 300 ug of a 20-mer mutant IDH1 peptide subcutaneously per dose. Antigens of these TCRs are unknown. The sequencing used PBMCs, collected from a glioma patient whose treatment included an IDH1 peptide vaccine. These receptors were taken from a man aged 25-45 years with glioma.

The chain links TRBV6-1 to TRBJ2-7; 7 bases align to TRBD1. The V segment lost 3 bases and the J segment 2 bases; nucleotides outside the gene matches: 13. CDR1 is MNHNS, CDR2 SASEGT, per germline. This CDR3 region has 17 residues. The CDR3 nucleotides read TGTGCCAGCAGTGACTACGACAGGGACCCCCTCCCCTACGAGCAGTACTTC. Residues: CASSDYDRDPLPYEQYF.

The chain carries TRBV5-4 and TRBJ2-2; D is ambiguous. The V gene's germline CDR1 is SGHNT and CDR2 YYREEE (reference sequence). Trimming took off 0 bases at V and 3 bases at J, with 9 bases between the two ends. The CDR3 covers 15 residues. CDR3 sequence: CASSLAPFDTGELFF. The CDR3 DNA follows: TGTGCCAGCAGCTTGGCTCCCTTCGACACCGGGGAGCTGTTTTTT.

The V call is TRBV19, the J call TRBJ1-4; 7 nucleotides agree with TRBD1. Per germline, CDR1 LNHDA and CDR2 SQIVND (reference sequence). There are 19 residues in the CDR3. V lost 4 bases to trimming and J lost 0 bases; unmatched junction nucleotides: 14. CDR3 in amino acids: CASSNPVTGDIATNEKLFF. The CDR3 DNA is TGTGCCAGTAGTAACCCCGTAACAGGGGATATTGCAACTAATGAAAAACTGTTTTTT.

V and J are TRBV30 and TRBJ1-2; D is ambiguous. The V end was cut by 2 bases, the J end by 8 bases, with 18 bases between. CDR3 size: 14 residues. Germline V CDR1 and CDR2: GTSNPN, SVGIG (reference sequence). CDR3 in DNA: TGTGCCTGGAGTTCTTACCCCGAGGCGGCGGGCTACACCTTC. Translation: CAWSSYPEAAGYTF.

The chain carries TRBV19 and TRBJ1-1; a possible D gene is TRBD1 (5 bases). Trimming took 8 bases from V and 3 from J, leaving 16 bases between them. The CDR3 runs to 14 residues. CDR1 LNHDA and CDR2 SQIVND come from the germline V gene (reference sequence). The CDR3 DNA is TGTGCCAGTGCTTTTGCGGGGGAAGACACTGAAGCTTTCTTT. This sequence encodes CASAFAGEDTEAFF.

The V gene is TRBV5-1, the J gene TRBJ2-5; 9 positions agree with TRBD2. In germline, CDR1 is SGHRS, CDR2 YFSETQ. J lost 2 bases, V lost 4 bases, and 12 bases had no gene match. There are 17 residues in the CDR3. CDR3 protein: CASSPAQGSGGQETQYF. Written as DNA, the CDR3 is TGCGCCAGCAGCCCCGCCCAGGGTAGCGGGGGTCAAGAGACCCAGTACTTC.

The V call is TRBV19, the J call TRBJ1-4; TRBD1 matches 10 bases. V shed 6 bases, J shed 10 bases, and the junction held 11 bases outside the gene matches. In germline, CDR1 is LNHDA, CDR2 SQIVND (reference sequence). The CDR3 is made up of 15 amino acids. The CDR3 coding sequence is TGTGCCAGTAGACGACCCGGGACAGGGGTGGGAAAACTGTTTTTT. This translates into CASRRPGTGVGKLFF.

The J gene is TRBJ2-1, the V gene TRBV10-2; 9 nucleotides line up with TRBD2. CDR1 and CDR2 (germline): WSHSY, SAAADI. The junction had 10 bases not matched to a gene; V was cut back by 6 bases and J by 7 bases. CDR3 length: 15 residues. CDR3 nucleotides: TGCGCCAGCAGCTTAGCGGGAGAGAATTTTAATGAGCAGTTCTTC. Its protein is CASSLAGENFNEQFF.

The chain carries TRBV2 and TRBJ2-6, with 7 bases lining up with TRBD1. J lost 2 bases, V lost 8 bases, and 9 bases had no gene match. Germline loops: CDR1 SNHLY, CDR2 FYNNEI. CDR3 length equals 16 residues. CDR3 region: CASGRQGGAGANVLTF. In DNA, the CDR3 is TGTGCCAGCGGAAGACAAGGGGGCGCTGGGGCCAACGTCCTGACTTTC.

The rearrangement joins TRBV6-6 to TRBJ1-5; 9 positions match TRBD1. Germline lookup yields CDR1 MNHNY and CDR2 SVGAGI (reference sequence). The CDR3 is 15 amino acids. V lost 4 bases to trimming and J lost 7 bases; unmatched junction nucleotides: 8. For the CDR3, the DNA is TGTGCCAGCAGTTCGCCGGGACAGGGACTACAGCCCCAGCATTTT. Protein product: CASSSPGQGLQPQHF.

The chain recombines TRBV2 with TRBJ2-5, with a possible D match to TRBD1 (6 bases). The germline CDR1 and CDR2 sequences are SNHLY and FYNNEI. V lost 2 bases and J 13 bases, leaving 11 bases between the germline ends. CDR3 length: 11 amino acids. Written as DNA, the CDR3 is TGTGCCAGCAGTGAAAGTCAGGGGTCGTACTTC. Translating it yields CASSESQGSYF.

This clone was counted a single time. The chain links TRBV5-4 to TRBJ2-3, with D perhaps matching TRBD1 (5 bases). Deletions cut 0 bases from V and 5 bases from J, with 19 bases between. Germline CDR1 is SGHNT and CDR2 is YYREEE (reference sequence). The CDR3 has 17 residues. Here the CDR3 reads CASSLGDIRALGDTQYF. CDR3 in DNA: TGTGCCAGCAGCTTGGGTGACATCAGGGCATTGGGAGATACGCAGTATTTT.

The V gene is TRBV2, the J gene TRBJ2-4, with D possibly being TRBD1 or TRBD2 (6 bases each). Germline CDR1 and CDR2: SNHLY and FYNNEI. The length of the CDR3 is 15 residues. Trimming shortened V by 6 bases and J by 0 bases, and 12 bases separated the two germline ends. The CDR3: CASSYKGGAKNIQYF. The CDR3 DNA is TGTGCCAGCAGCTATAAGGGGGGAGCCAAAAACATTCAGTACTTC.

V and J are TRBV15 and TRBJ2-7; the D is unclear. Trimming shortened V by 4 bases and J by 0 bases, and 13 bases separated the two germline ends. The CDR3 is 15 residues long. Germline CDR1 and CDR2: LNHNV and YYDKDF (reference sequence). This CDR3 is CATSKQRTISYEQYF. Written as DNA, the CDR3 is TGTGCCACCAGCAAACAGAGGACCATCTCCTACGAGCAGTACTTC.

The rearrangement uses TRBV7-2 and TRBJ2-5; 9 nucleotides align to TRBD2. CDR1 SGHTA and CDR2 FQGNSA come from the germline V gene. V was pared by 1 base and J by 0 bases, with 6 bases of the junction left unmatched. The CDR3 is made up of 17 amino acids. CDR3 sequence (DNA): TGTGCCAGCAGCTTAGGGACTAGCGAGAGGTACCAAGAGACCCAGTACTTC. The encoded protein is CASSLGTSERYQETQYF.

The chain uses TRBV7-6 and TRBJ2-5; tentatively, D is TRBD2 (5 bases). The CDR3 contains 13 residues. The V gene lost 6 bases and the J gene lost 7 bases, with 15 bases spanning the gap. Germline assignment: CDR1 SGHVS and CDR2 FNYEAQ. The CDR3 region has the DNA TGTGCCAGCAGTAGAACGGGGTCGGGGACCCAGTACTTC. The encoded protein is CASSRTGSGTQYF.

The rearrangement links TRBV5-4 to TRBJ2-1; TRBD2 matches at 11 bases. Germline CDR1 SGHNT, CDR2 YYREEE (reference sequence). CDR3 length: 16 amino acids. V lost 4 bases to trimming and J lost 4 bases; unmatched junction nucleotides: 7. CDR3 DNA sequence: TGTGCCAGCAGCGGGGAGGGACTAGCGGATTACAATGAGCAGTTCTTC. Translation: CASSGEGLADYNEQFF.

The chain uses TRBV9 and TRBJ2-1; D call uncertain. The CDR3 runs 12 residues. Germline V lookup: CDR1 SGDLS, CDR2 YYNGEE. Trimming stripped 3 bases from V and 1 base from J, with 2 bases between. The CDR3 DNA follows: TGTGCCAGCAGCGAGTCCTACAATGAGCAGTTCTTC. Translated, it gives CASSESYNEQFF.

This chain connects TRBV5-1 to TRBJ1-4, with 8 bases fitting TRBD1. Unmatched junction bases numbered 8, after V lost 4 bases and J lost 6 bases. Per germline, CDR1 SGHRS and CDR2 YFSETQ. This CDR3 contains 15 residues. The CDR3 reads CASSNPGGIDEKLFF. CDR3 DNA sequence: TGCGCCAGCAGCAACCCAGGGGGCATCGATGAAAAACTGTTTTTT.

This chain uses TRBV4-1 with TRBJ2-2; possibly TRBD1 or TRBD2 for D (6 bases each). V lost 1 base to trimming and J lost 1 base, with 13 bases between them. From germline, CDR1 is MGHRA and CDR2 YSYEKL. The CDR3 totals 17 residues. The chain's CDR3 is CASSQGLGGVNTGELFF. DNA for the CDR3: TGCGCCAGCAGCCAAGGTTTGGGGGGCGTGAACACCGGGGAGCTGTTTTTT.

This clone came up once. The chain is built from TRBV4-2 and TRBJ2-3, with TRBD2 matching 8 bases. The germline CDR1 and CDR2 sequences are LGHNA and YNFKEQ. This CDR3 is built from 17 residues. The V segment lost 0 bases and the J segment 2 bases; nucleotides outside the gene matches: 7. CDR3 sequence: CASSQDSPGLVTDTQYF. Here the CDR3 DNA reads TGTGCCAGCAGCCAAGATAGCCCGGGACTAGTCACAGATACGCAGTATTTT.

This clone was seen a single time. This rearrangement joins TRBV2 to TRBJ2-1; D is tentatively TRBD1 or TRBD2 (5 bases each). The length of the CDR3 is 14 residues. Germline V gene data show CDR1 as SNHLY and CDR2 as FYNNEI. With 0 bases removed from V and 9 bases from J, the gap between germline ends came to 12 bases. The CDR3 protein is CASSEARGVSEQFF. CDR3 DNA sequence: TGTGCCAGCAGTGAAGCGCGAGGGGTCAGTGAGCAGTTCTTC.